The clone carrying this TCR beta chain was counted only a few times. Exposed participants came across a COVID-19 case within 2 weeks before study entry. The source of the sample is a study of blood T cell repertoires in COVID-19. Overall study context: Material from acute and convalescent COVID-19 was sourced from the United States, Italy and Spain. The analysed material was cDNA or gDNA that came from T cells, B-cell-depleted T cells, or PBMCs.

Authors' analysis steps: Amplification with reference gene primers provided the estimates of nucleated cell counts. The table came from immunoSEQ multiplex PCR; TCRdb's copy has only in-frame clones and leaves some out. V and J calls and clone size follow that table, whereas D and trimming were derived from the DNA. The table shows hundreds of thousands of clones, with approximately 80% occurring only once. With 3 bases removed from V and 8 bases from J, the gap between germline ends came to 10 bases. The CDR3 spans 12 residues. J is TRBJ1-2 and V is TRBV12-3 or TRBV12-4; D ambiguous. Sequencing was done on a sample of PBMCs or T cells enriched from blood (not recorded which). The receptor comes from a man aged 40-55 years who had been exposed to COVID-19. The CDR3 coding sequence is TGTGCCAGCAGTTTTCCAAGGCGGGGCTACACCTTC. Its translation is CASSFPRRGYTF.